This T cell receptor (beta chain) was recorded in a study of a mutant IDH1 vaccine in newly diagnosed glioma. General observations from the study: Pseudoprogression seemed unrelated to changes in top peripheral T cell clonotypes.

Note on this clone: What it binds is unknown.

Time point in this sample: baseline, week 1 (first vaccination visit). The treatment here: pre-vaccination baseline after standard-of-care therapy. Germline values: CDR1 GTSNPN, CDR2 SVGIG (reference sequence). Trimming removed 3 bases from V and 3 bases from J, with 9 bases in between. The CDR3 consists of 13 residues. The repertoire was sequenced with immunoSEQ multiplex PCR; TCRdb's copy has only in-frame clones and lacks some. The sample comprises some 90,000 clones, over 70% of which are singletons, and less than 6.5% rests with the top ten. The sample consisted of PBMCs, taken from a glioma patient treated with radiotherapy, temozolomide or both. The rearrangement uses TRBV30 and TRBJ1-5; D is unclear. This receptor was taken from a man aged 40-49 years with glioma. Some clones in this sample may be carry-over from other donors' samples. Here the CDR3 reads CAWSHLNNQPQHF. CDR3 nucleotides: TGTGCCTGGAGCCATCTTAACAATCAGCCCCAGCATTTT.